A selection of T cell receptor beta chains follows, all from one sample in a study of T cell responses to AZD1222 COVID-19 vaccine. Produced via immunoSEQ multiplex PCR; TCRdb's table is partial and in-frame only. The sample records 95,000 to 150,000 clones, about 87% being singletons. The sample consisted of peripheral blood, taken on day 0 of AZD1222 vaccination. All receptors derive from an adult in good health. The CDR3 runs from the conserved cysteine through the conserved F or W. The D gene is left open where the match is weak. Where a row states a size, it is once, few, many or the class of an expanded clone; other rows omit it.

>TRBV5-1|.|TRBJ1-2|.
CASSLVGGSYGYTF
TGCGCCAGCAGCTTGGTTGGGGGGAGCTATGGCTACACCTTC
>TRBV12-1|.|TRBJ2-1|.
CASSFPHREWRGVEQFF
TGTGCCAGCAGCTTTCCCCACAGGGAATGGAGAGGAGTTGAGCAGTTCTTC
>TRBV14|.|TRBJ1-4|.
CASSRRGGSATNEKLFF
TGTGCCAGCAGCCGCCGGGGGGGCTCTGCAACTAATGAAAAACTGTTTTTT
>TRBV7-3|.|TRBJ2-7|.
CASSPWGGYEQYF
TGTGCCAGCAGCCCGTGGGGTGGTTACGAGCAGTACTTC
>TRBV6-5|.|TRBJ1-2|.
CASTPVVYYGYTF
TGTGCCAGCACCCCGGTTGTCTACTATGGCTACACCTTC
>TRBV19|.|TRBJ1-5|few
CASSITGWSNQPQHF
TGTGCCAGTAGTATTACAGGGTGGAGCAATCAGCCCCAGCATTTT
>TRBV30|TRBD1|TRBJ1-2|.
CAWSVQGARGYTF
TGTGCCTGGAGTGTACAGGGGGCGCGGGGCTACACCTTC
>TRBV5-4|.|TRBJ2-1|.
CASSLPRIGSEQFF
TGTGCCAGCAGCTTACCCAGAATCGGGAGTGAGCAGTTCTTC
>TRBV27|.|TRBJ2-3|.
CASSQYGDTQYF
TGTGCCAGCAGTCAATATGGGGATACGCAGTATTTT
>TRBV27|.|TRBJ2-3|.
CASSFGLALADTQYF
TGTGCCAGCAGTTTCGGTCTAGCTTTGGCAGATACGCAGTATTTT
>TRBV4-2|TRBD2|TRBJ2-5|.
CASSQEVAGGSRETQYF
TGTGCCAGCAGCCAAGAAGTTGCGGGAGGTTCCCGAGAGACCCAGTACTTC
>TRBV4-2|.|TRBJ1-5|.
CASSQVLVGTHHNSNQPQHF
TGTGCCAGCAGCCAAGTTCTAGTTGGCACGCACCATAATAGCAATCAGCCCCAGCATTTT
>TRBV7-3|.|TRBJ1-1|.
CASSLVRGGEAFF
TGTGCCAGCAGCTTGGTAAGGGGGGGAGAAGCTTTCTTT
>TRBV7-8|.|TRBJ2-4|once
CASSLAGSNIQYF
TGTGCCAGCAGCTTGGCAGGTTCGAACATTCAGTACTTC
>TRBV28|.|TRBJ1-1|.
CASSLALDGSEAFF
TGTGCCAGCAGCCTTGCCTTAGACGGATCTGAAGCTTTCTTT
>TRBV29-1|TRBD2|TRBJ2-1|.
CSVEGRTSGHNEQFF
TGCAGCGTTGAGGGACGGACTAGCGGTCACAATGAGCAGTTCTTC
>TRBV12-3/TRBV12-4|TRBD1|TRBJ2-7|.
CASSLAGQFEQYF
TGTGCCAGCAGTTTAGCGGGACAGTTCGAGCAGTACTTC
>TRBV19|TRBD1|TRBJ2-1|.
CASSIDGTGGNEQFF
TGTGCCAGTAGTATAGATGGGACAGGGGGAAATGAGCAGTTCTTC
>TRBV9|TRBD1|TRBJ1-6|.
CASSVEVTGNSPLHF
TGTGCCAGCAGCGTAGAAGTGACAGGGAATTCACCCCTCCACTTT
>TRBV7-5|.|TRBJ2-2|.
CARKEGRAGELFF
TGTGCCAGGAAGGAGGGAAGGGCCGGGGAGCTGTTTTTT
>TRBV6-1|.|TRBJ1-2|.
CASSERLYTF
TGTGCCAGCAGTGAGCGTCTCTACACCTTC
>TRBV7-9|.|TRBJ2-4|.
CASSLGLGGNIQYF
TGTGCCAGCAGCTTAGGGTTAGGCGGAAACATTCAGTACTTC
>TRBV27|.|TRBJ2-7|.
CASSLQGGYSYEQYF
TGTGCCAGCAGTTTGCAGGGCGGGTACTCCTACGAGCAGTACTTC
>TRBV5-4|TRBD1|TRBJ2-5|once
CASSEDREATQYF
TGTGCCAGCAGCGAGGACAGGGAGGCGACCCAGTACTTC
>TRBV27|.|TRBJ1-2|.
CASSLSPNDYGYTF
TGTGCCAGCAGTTTATCGCCGAACGATTATGGCTACACCTTC
>TRBV19|TRBD2|TRBJ2-5|.
CASSPGLAGLQETQYF
TGTGCCAGTTCTCCGGGACTAGCGGGTTTACAAGAGACCCAGTACTTC
>TRBV7-2|TRBD1|TRBJ1-4|once
CASSVGTGLSTNEKLFF
TGTGCCAGCAGCGTCGGGACAGGGCTATCAACTAATGAAAAACTGTTTTTT
>TRBV19|.|TRBJ2-1|.
CASSIGSEGITFANEQFF
TGTGCCAGTAGTATAGGGTCTGAGGGTATCACCTTTGCCAATGAGCAGTTCTTC